A single sample gave rise to the 6 T cell receptor beta chains below, sequenced in a study of shared clonotypes between healthy human individuals. Data came from immunoSEQ multiplex PCR; TCRdb stores just in-frame clones and leaves some out. The table includes about 1.1 million clones, around three quarters detected once. The specimen sequenced was memory CD4+ T cells from PBMCs. Subset described: CD45RA-negative fraction. The source of these receptors is a man between 18 and 35 years old in good health. Some clones in this sample may be carry-over from other donors' samples.

Remarks on this clone: A clone one base away is much larger, so this may be a read error. The CDR3 DNA follows: TGTGCCAGCAGCTTAGTCAGCACAGATACGCAGTATTTT. Residues: CASSLVSTDTQYF. This chain joins TRBV7-2 and TRBJ2-3; D is unclear. The CDR3 consists of 13 residues. V was clipped by 1 base and J by 0 bases, with 2 bases between them. The germline gives CDR1 SGHTA, CDR2 FQGNSA.

The chain combines TRBV28 with TRBJ1-4; a possible D gene is TRBD1 (5 bases). The germline V and J ends were trimmed by 6 bases and 8 bases, with 16 bases remaining between them. Germline V CDR1 and CDR2: MDHEN, SYDVKM. The CDR3 extends over 14 amino acids. For the CDR3, the DNA is TGTGCCAGCAGCAACCGGGACGGGAGGGAAAAACTGTTTTTT. Translation: CASSNRDGREKLFF.

This clone appeared many times. The CDR3 spells CASTTRGLAGGEQYF. In DNA form, the CDR3 reads TGTGCCAGCACAACCCGAGGACTAGCGGGGGGCGAGCAGTACTTC. The V gene is TRBV27, the J gene TRBJ2-7; TRBD2 aligns across 14 bases. CDR1 and CDR2 from the germline V gene are MNHEY and SMNVEV (reference sequence). V shed 7 bases, J shed 6 bases, and the junction held 8 bases outside the gene matches. The CDR3 extends over 15 amino acids.

The chain recombines TRBV29-1 with TRBJ2-5; TRBD2 matches 16 bases. Trimming took 7 bases from V and 9 from J; bases not matched to a gene: 8. The CDR3 consists of 14 residues. The germline CDR1 and CDR2 sequences are SQVTM and ANQGSEA. In DNA form, the CDR3 reads TGCAGCGCCGAAAAGGGACTAGCGGGAGGGGCCCAGTACTTC. Translated: CSAEKGLAGGAQYF.

The chain uses TRBV28 and TRBJ1-1, with 7 bases matching TRBD1. CDR1 is MDHEN and CDR2 is SYDVKM in the germline V gene. The CDR3 runs 12 residues. V shed 7 bases and J 9 bases; nucleotides not matched to a gene: 8. The CDR3, as DNA: TGTGCCAGCATCCGGACAGGCTATCAAGCTTTCTTT. Translation gives CASIRTGYQAFF.

This clone was recorded once. This chain uses TRBV5-1 with TRBJ2-2; the D gene is possibly TRBD1 (6 bases). The germline CDR1 and CDR2 sequences are SGHRS and YFSETQ. This CDR3 is 16 amino acids long. Trimming took off 4 bases at V and 4 bases at J, with 17 bases between the two ends. DNA for the CDR3: TGCGCCAGCAGCCCCCTGGCAGGGGACCCCACCGGGGAGCTGTTTTTT. It is translated as CASSPLAGDPTGELFF.